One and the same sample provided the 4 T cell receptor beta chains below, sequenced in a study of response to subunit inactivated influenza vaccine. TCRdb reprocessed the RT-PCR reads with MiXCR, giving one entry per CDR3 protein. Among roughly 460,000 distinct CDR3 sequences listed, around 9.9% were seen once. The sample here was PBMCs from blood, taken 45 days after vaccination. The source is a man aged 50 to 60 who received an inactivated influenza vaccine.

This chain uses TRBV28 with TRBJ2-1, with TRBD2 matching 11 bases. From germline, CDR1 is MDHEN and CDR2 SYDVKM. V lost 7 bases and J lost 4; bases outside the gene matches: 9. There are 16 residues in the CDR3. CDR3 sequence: CASTRSGTSGYNEQFF. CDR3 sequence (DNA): TGTGCCAGCACTCGATCCGGGACTAGCGGATACAATGAGCAGTTCTTC.

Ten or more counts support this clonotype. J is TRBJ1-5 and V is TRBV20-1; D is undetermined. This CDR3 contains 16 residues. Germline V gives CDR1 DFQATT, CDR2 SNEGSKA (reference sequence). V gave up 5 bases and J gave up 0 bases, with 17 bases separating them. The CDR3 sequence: CSAELVGIVSNQPQHF. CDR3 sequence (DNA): TGCAGTGCTGAACTAGTAGGGATCGTTAGCAATCAGCCCCAGCATTTT.

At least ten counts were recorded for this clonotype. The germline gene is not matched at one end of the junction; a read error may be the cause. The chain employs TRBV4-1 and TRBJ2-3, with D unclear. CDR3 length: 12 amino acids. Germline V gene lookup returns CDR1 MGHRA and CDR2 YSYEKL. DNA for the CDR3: TGTGCCAGCAGCCCCCCTGCCGATACGCAGTATTTT. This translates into CASSPPADTQYF.

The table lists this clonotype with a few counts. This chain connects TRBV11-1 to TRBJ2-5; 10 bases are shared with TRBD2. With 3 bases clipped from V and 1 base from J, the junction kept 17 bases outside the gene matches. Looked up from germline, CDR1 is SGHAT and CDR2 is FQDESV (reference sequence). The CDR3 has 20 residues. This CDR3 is CASSFGPPGLAGDSQETQYF. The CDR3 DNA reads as TGTGCCAGCAGCTTCGGCCCCCCGGGGCTAGCGGGGGATTCCCAAGAGACCCAGTACTTC.